These 26 T cell receptor beta chains originate from one sample sequenced in a study of blood T cell repertoires in COVID-19. Sequencing was performed with immunoSEQ multiplex PCR; in TCRdb, only in-frame clones are kept and a portion is missing. This sample has roughly 70,000 clones, with 70% to 90% found just once. Sequenced input: peripheral blood. These TCRs come from a woman aged 80 or over with active or convalescent COVID-19.

The chain's CDR3 is CASSYDVGQVPGELFF. The CDR3 bases are TGTGCCAGCAGTTACGACGTTGGACAGGTCCCCGGGGAGCTGTTTTTT. The chain couples TRBV6-5 to TRBJ2-2; TRBD1 agrees at 7 bases. Looked up from germline, CDR1 is MNHEY and CDR2 is SVGAGI. V lost 2 bases, J lost 6 bases, and 9 bases stayed unmatched. This CDR3 is 16 amino acids long.

The chain has TRBV15 and TRBJ1-3, with D tentatively TRBD1 (5 bases). The CDR3 has 11 residues. V was clipped by 0 bases and J by 11 bases, with 5 bases between them. The germline gives CDR1 LNHNV, CDR2 YYDKDF (reference sequence). DNA for the CDR3: TGTGCCACCAGCAGAGAGACAGCCATATATTTT. Its translation: CATSRETAIYF.

This chain joins TRBV9 and TRBJ2-3; D may be TRBD2 (6 bases). Germline-derived CDR1 and CDR2 are SGDLS and YYNGEE. Trimming took 0 bases from V and 3 from J, leaving 11 bases between them. The CDR3 extends over 15 amino acids. CDR3 sequence reads: CASSVAGRGTDTQYF. The CDR3, as DNA: TGTGCCAGCAGCGTAGCGGGGCGGGGTACAGATACGCAGTATTTT.

The chain links TRBV7-2 to TRBJ2-7; 8 positions match TRBD1. Germline CDR1 and CDR2: SGHTA and FQGNSA. J gave up 6 bases and V 5 bases, and 9 bases lay outside the gene matches. The CDR3 covers 14 residues. This chain's CDR3 is CASSTRQGIIEQYF. CDR3 nucleotide sequence: TGTGCCAGCAGCACGCGACAGGGGATAATCGAGCAGTACTTC.

The V and J genes are TRBV6-5 and TRBJ2-3; 9 bases are a match to TRBD1. Germline V gene lookup returns CDR1 MNHEY and CDR2 SVGAGI. The junction had 0 bases not matched to a gene; V was cut back by 2 bases and J by 3 bases. There are 14 residues in the CDR3. The CDR3 loop is CASSYGQGTDTQYF. Here the CDR3 DNA reads TGTGCCAGCAGTTACGGACAGGGGACAGATACGCAGTATTTT.

V is TRBV9 and J is TRBJ2-5, with 9 bases fitting TRBD1. Germline CDR1 SGDLS, CDR2 YYNGEE. This CDR3 spans 16 amino acids. Trimming took 0 bases from V and 2 from J; bases not matched to a gene: 5. The CDR3 spells CASSVGGTGPQETQYF. The CDR3, as DNA: TGTGCCAGCAGCGTAGGGGGGACAGGGCCTCAAGAGACCCAGTACTTC.

The chain links TRBV4-3 to TRBJ2-3, with 13 bases lining up with TRBD2. This CDR3 is 16 amino acids long. Germline trimming cut 4 bases from V and 3 bases from J; bases unmatched to any gene: 4. CDR1 and CDR2 (germline): LGHNA, YSLEER. Here the CDR3 DNA reads TGCGCCAGCAGCCGTGGACTAGCGGGAGCTACAGATACGCAGTATTTT. Its protein product is CASSRGLAGATDTQYF.

As to this clone: This sample includes further DNA sequences coding for the same CDR3. The V gene is TRBV7-2, the J gene TRBJ2-5, with TRBD2 identical over 11 bases. The germline V gene has CDR1 SGHTA and CDR2 FQGNSA. The J segment lost 5 bases and the V segment lost 5 bases, leaving 7 bases of the junction unmatched. The CDR3 is made up of 15 amino acids. CDR3 coding DNA: TGTGCCAGCAGCCCTACTAGCGGGGGTTGGGAGACCCAGTACTTC. This translates into CASSPTSGGWETQYF.

In DNA form, the CDR3 reads TGCGCCAGCAGCCAAGTAGCCGGGACCTACAATGAGCAGTTCTTC. Encoded protein: CASSQVAGTYNEQFF. The rearrangement joins TRBV5-1 to TRBJ2-1; tentatively, D is TRBD2 (5 bases). Trimming shortened V by 4 bases and J by 2 bases, and 13 bases separated the two germline ends. The CDR3 has 15 amino acids. The V gene's germline CDR1 is SGHRS and CDR2 YFSETQ.

The rearrangement links TRBV5-4 to TRBJ2-5; 8 bases fit TRBD2. V lost 4 bases to trimming and J lost 7 bases; unmatched junction nucleotides: 21. The CDR3 has 18 residues. From germline, CDR1 is SGHNT and CDR2 YYREEE (reference sequence). CDR3 residues: CASSRLPLLAGDPGTQYF. CDR3 nucleotides: TGTGCCAGCAGCCGACTACCTCTCCTAGCGGGTGATCCCGGGACCCAGTACTTC.

The J gene is TRBJ2-4, the V gene TRBV20-1; TRBD2 is a possible D gene (5 bases). Per germline, CDR1 DFQATT and CDR2 SNEGSKA (reference sequence). The V gene lost 3 bases and the J gene lost 1 base, with 19 bases spanning the gap. The CDR3 runs 17 residues. The CDR3 nucleotides are TGCAGTGCTAGTGAGGGCCCCGATCACCGGGCCAAAAACATTCAGTACTTC. It translates to CSASEGPDHRAKNIQYF.

The CDR3 reads CSVGMGSGSEAFF. The CDR3 nucleotides are TGCAGCGTTGGTATGGGCTCTGGGTCTGAAGCTTTCTTT. This rearrangement joins TRBV29-1 to TRBJ1-1; D not certain. The CDR3 has 13 amino acids. Germline loops: CDR1 SQVTM, CDR2 ANQGSEA. V lost 4 bases to trimming and J lost 6 bases, with 15 bases between them.

The chain's CDR3 is CASSRGLAGGLSSYNEQFF. The CDR3 nucleotides are TGTGCCAGCAGCCGGGGACTAGCGGGAGGCCTGAGCTCCTACAATGAGCAGTTCTTC. The gene calls are TRBV14 and TRBJ2-1; TRBD2 matches 15 bases. The CDR3 is made up of 19 amino acids. CDR1 SGHDN and CDR2 FVKESK come from the germline V gene. Losses at the gene ends were 4 bases for V and 0 bases for J; bases not matched to a gene: 7.

The gene calls are TRBV30 and TRBJ1-6; D not resolved. The CDR3 consists of 17 residues. The V gene's germline CDR1 is GTSNPN and CDR2 SVGIG (reference sequence). The V and J ends lost 1 base and 5 bases respectively, with 18 bases between them. Written as DNA, the CDR3 is TGTGCCTGGAGTGGCAGTCGTCTCGACACCGATAATTCACCCCTCCACTTT. Amino acids: CAWSGSRLDTDNSPLHF.

This chain connects TRBV7-2 to TRBJ2-2; D is unresolved. V shed 2 bases and J shed 2 bases, with 9 bases lying between them. The CDR3 is made up of 15 amino acids. The germline V gene encodes CDR1 SGHTA and CDR2 FQGNSA. The CDR3 here is CASSLRLYNTGELFF. The CDR3 DNA is TGTGCCAGCAGCTTACGACTCTATAACACCGGGGAGCTGTTTTTT.

The V gene is TRBV7-9, the J gene TRBJ2-3, with 7 bases aligning to TRBD1. This CDR3 spans 15 amino acids. Trimming removed 5 bases from V and 2 bases from J; junction bases left unmatched: 7. From germline, CDR1 is SEHNR and CDR2 FQNEAQ (reference sequence). In nucleotides, the CDR3 is TGTGCCAGCAGCCCCTGGACAGGTCTCACAGATACGCAGTATTTT. Translating it yields CASSPWTGLTDTQYF. The variable domain in full, with the rest retrieved from reference TRBV7-9 and TRBJ2-3, is DTGVSQNPRHKITKRGQNVTFRCDPISEHNRLYWYRQTLGQGPEFLTYFQNEAQLEKSRLLSDRFSAERPKGSFSTLEIQRTEQGDSAMYLCASSPWTGLTDTQYFGPGTRLTVL.

This clone was counted between two and nine times. The chain links TRBV7-2 to TRBJ2-2, with D unresolved. The V end was cut by 5 bases, the J end by 3 bases, with 4 bases between. This CDR3 comprises 12 residues. CDR1 is SGHTA and CDR2 is FQGNSA in the germline V gene. This CDR3 is CASSRDTGELFF. The CDR3, as DNA: TGTGCCAGCAGCCGGGACACCGGGGAGCTGTTTTTT. Variable domain in full (rest from reference TRBV7-2 and TRBJ2-2): GAGVSQSPSNKVTEKGKDVELRCDPISGHTALYWYRQSLGQGLEFLIYFQGNSAPDKSGLPSDRFSAERTGGSVSTLTIQRTQQEDSAVYLCASSRDTGELFFGEGSRLTVL.

This clone was counted once. The chain uses TRBV4-1 and TRBJ2-1, with 8 bases lining up with TRBD1. The junction had 13 bases not matched to a gene; V was cut back by 8 bases and J by 4 bases. Germline V gives CDR1 MGHRA, CDR2 YSYEKL. The CDR3 extends over 16 amino acids. CDR3 sequence: CASGNQGTGLYNEQFF. The CDR3 DNA is TGCGCCAGCGGAAACCAAGGGACAGGCCTTTACAATGAGCAGTTCTTC.

The rearrangement joins TRBV6-2 or TRBV6-3 to TRBJ2-1; D is unclear. Germline V gene lookup returns CDR1 MNHEY and CDR2 SVGEGT. V was shortened by 3 bases and J by 6 bases, with 9 bases between the two germline ends. The CDR3 is 13 amino acids. The CDR3 DNA sequence: TGTGCCAGCAGTTATCTCGCGGTCAATGAGCAGTTCTTC. It codes for CASSYLAVNEQFF.

The rearrangement uses TRBV24-1 and TRBJ2-3; the match to TRBD2 covers 12 bases. The V segment lost 0 bases and the J segment 9 bases; nucleotides outside the gene matches: 3. Germline V CDR1 and CDR2: KGHDR, SFDVKD. This CDR3 comprises 15 residues. This chain's CDR3 is CATSDLSLAGGTQYF. In DNA form, the CDR3 reads TGTGCCACCAGTGATTTGAGTCTAGCGGGGGGGACGCAGTATTTT.

The genes are TRBV29-1 and TRBJ2-1, with TRBD1 identical over 9 bases. V lost 5 bases and J lost 9; bases outside the gene matches: 2. Germline V gives CDR1 SQVTM, CDR2 ANQGSEA. This CDR3 spans 11 amino acids. CDR3 DNA sequence: TGCAGCGTTACAGGGGGCCCTGAGCAGTTCTTC. Its translation is CSVTGGPEQFF.

V and J are TRBV2 and TRBJ1-2, with D perhaps matching TRBD1 (5 bases). V lost 6 bases to trimming and J lost 7 bases, with 21 bases between them. The CDR3 spans 15 residues. CDR1 and CDR2 (germline): SNHLY, FYNNEI. The CDR3 region has the DNA TGTGCCAGCAGCCCCAGGCGGGGGGGGGAGAGTGGCTACACCTTC. Amino acids: CASSPRRGGESGYTF. The full variable domain, its missing parts supplied by reference TRBV2 and TRBJ1-2, is EPEVTQTPSHQVTQMGQEVILRCVPISNHLYFYWYRQILGQKVEFLVSFYNNEISEKSEIFDDQFSVERPDGSNFTLKIRSTKLEDSAMYFCASSPRRGGESGYTFGSGTRLTVV.

The chain is built from TRBV19 and TRBJ1-5; 7 nucleotides match TRBD1. CDR1 and CDR2 (germline): LNHDA, SQIVND (reference sequence). V gave up 9 bases and J gave up 5 bases; unmatched junction bases: 13. This CDR3 has 15 amino acids. This chain's CDR3 is CASRLDRAGHQPQHF. CDR3 nucleotide sequence: TGTGCCAGCCGACTTGACAGGGCTGGGCATCAGCCCCAGCATTTT.

The rearrangement uses TRBV5-1 and TRBJ2-5, with D possibly TRBD1 on 6 matching bases. Trimming pared 4 bases from V and 4 bases from J, leaving 14 bases between. Germline V gene data show CDR1 as SGHRS and CDR2 as YFSETQ. The CDR3 extends over 14 amino acids. The CDR3 is CASSDPQGRETQYF. In nucleotides, the CDR3 is TGCGCCAGCAGCGACCCACAGGGTCGAGAGACCCAGTACTTC.

The V and J genes are TRBV11-3 and TRBJ1-1; possible D gene TRBD1, 6 bases. Looked up from germline, CDR1 is SGHNT and CDR2 is YENEEA. The CDR3 runs to 17 residues. Trimming removed 4 bases at V and 1 base at J, with 19 bases between. The CDR3 loop is CASSYSGGGHQNTEAFF. The CDR3 region has the DNA TGTGCCAGCAGCTATTCCGGCGGGGGACATCAGAACACTGAAGCTTTCTTT.

This clone was found a few times. Other nucleotide sequences in the sample specify the same CDR3. The chain couples TRBV5-1 to TRBJ1-4; a weak D match, TRBD1 (6 bases). There are 15 residues in the CDR3. V lost 2 bases to trimming and J lost 4 bases, with 12 bases between them. Germline assignment: CDR1 SGHRS and CDR2 YFSETQ. CDR3 amino acids: CASSLTGTGNEKLFF. As DNA, the CDR3 is TGCGCCAGCAGCTTAACAGGGACGGGTAATGAAAAACTGTTTTTT.